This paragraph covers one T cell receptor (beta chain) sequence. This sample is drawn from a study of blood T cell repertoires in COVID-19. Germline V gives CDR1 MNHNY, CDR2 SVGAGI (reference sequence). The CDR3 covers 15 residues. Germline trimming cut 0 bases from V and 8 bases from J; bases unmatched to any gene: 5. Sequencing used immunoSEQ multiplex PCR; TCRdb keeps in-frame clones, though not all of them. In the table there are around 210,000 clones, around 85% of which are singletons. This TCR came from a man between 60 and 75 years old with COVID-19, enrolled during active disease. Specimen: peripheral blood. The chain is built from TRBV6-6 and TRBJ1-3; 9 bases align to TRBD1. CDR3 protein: CASSYSDRGFDTIYF. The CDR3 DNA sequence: TGTGCCAGCAGTTACTCGGACAGGGGATTCGACACCATATATTTT.